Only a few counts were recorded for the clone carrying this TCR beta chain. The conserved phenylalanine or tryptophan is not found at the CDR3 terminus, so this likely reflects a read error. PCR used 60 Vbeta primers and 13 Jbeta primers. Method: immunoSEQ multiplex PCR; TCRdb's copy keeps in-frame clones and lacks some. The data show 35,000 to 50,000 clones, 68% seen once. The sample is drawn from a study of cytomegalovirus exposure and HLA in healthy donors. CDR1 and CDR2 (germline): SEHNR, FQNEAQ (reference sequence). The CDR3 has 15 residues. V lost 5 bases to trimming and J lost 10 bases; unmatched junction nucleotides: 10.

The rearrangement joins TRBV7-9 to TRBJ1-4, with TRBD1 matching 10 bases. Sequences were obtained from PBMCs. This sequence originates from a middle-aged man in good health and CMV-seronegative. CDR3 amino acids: CASSPGTGEGGKLFV. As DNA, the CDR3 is TGTGCCAGCAGCCCCGGGACAGGGGAGGGTGGAAAACTGTTTGTT.